This entry is about one T cell receptor (beta chain). The antigen remains unidentified. This sample is drawn from a study of shared clonotypes between healthy human individuals. About the study: A donor's plate count was three for CD4 naive and three for CD4 memory; CD8 naive had two and CD8 memory one.

This CDR3 is 17 amino acids long. CDR1 and CDR2 (germline): SGHRS, YFSETQ. The V gene end was trimmed by 2 bases and the J gene end by 0 bases; junction bases not matched to a gene: 8. The healthy adult donors were HIV-negative and reported no recent acute infections or vaccinations. Study-wide points: Between several donors, naive CD4 clonotypes were shared at a level of about 5%. Against clonotypes common to all four donors, non-shared ones had lower generation probabilities.

The protocol was immunoSEQ multiplex PCR, while the TCRdb copy is restricted to in-frame clones and leaves out a portion. Among 2,500,000 or so clones listed, more than 85% were seen once. The V and J genes are TRBV5-1 and TRBJ2-7; 10 nucleotides match TRBD2. The clonotype comes from a man between 18 and 29 years old in good health. Some clones in this sample may be carry-over from other donors' samples. Sequenced sample: naive CD4+ T cells from PBMCs. Subset indicated: CD45RA+ positively selected. The CDR3 here is CASSFGTSVLSSYEQYF. The CDR3 DNA reads as TGCGCCAGCAGCTTCGGGACTAGCGTTCTCAGCTCCTACGAGCAGTACTTC.